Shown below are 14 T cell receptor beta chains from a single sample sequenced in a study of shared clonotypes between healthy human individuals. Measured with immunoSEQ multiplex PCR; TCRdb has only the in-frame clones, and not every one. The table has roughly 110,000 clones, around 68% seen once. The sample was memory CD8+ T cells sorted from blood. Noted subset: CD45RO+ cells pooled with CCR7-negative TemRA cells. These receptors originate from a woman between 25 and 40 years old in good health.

The CDR3 is CASRKQGCGECYNEQFF. The CDR3 nucleotides are TGTGCCAGTCGGAAACAGGGTTGCGGGGAGTGCTACAATGAGCAGTTCTTC. V and J are TRBV19 and TRBJ2-1; D is tentatively TRBD1 or TRBD2 (6 bases each). Germline CDR1 LNHDA, CDR2 SQIVND (reference sequence). The CDR3 totals 17 residues. Trimming pared 8 bases from V and 3 bases from J, leaving 23 bases between.

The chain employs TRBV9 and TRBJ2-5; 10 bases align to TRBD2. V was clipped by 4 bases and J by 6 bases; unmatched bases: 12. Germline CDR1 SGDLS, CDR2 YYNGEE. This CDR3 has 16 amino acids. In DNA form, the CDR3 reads TGTGCCAGCAGCCATGAGGCTAGCGGGAGCCCCCAGACCCAGTACTTC. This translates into CASSHEASGSPQTQYF.

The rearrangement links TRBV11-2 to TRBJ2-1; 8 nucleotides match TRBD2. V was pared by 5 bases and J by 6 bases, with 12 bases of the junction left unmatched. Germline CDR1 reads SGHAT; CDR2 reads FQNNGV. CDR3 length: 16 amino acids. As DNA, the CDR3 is TGTGCCAGCAGCCCGCCCCGAGCGGGAGTTCCCAATGAGCAGTTCTTC. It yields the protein CASSPPRAGVPNEQFF.

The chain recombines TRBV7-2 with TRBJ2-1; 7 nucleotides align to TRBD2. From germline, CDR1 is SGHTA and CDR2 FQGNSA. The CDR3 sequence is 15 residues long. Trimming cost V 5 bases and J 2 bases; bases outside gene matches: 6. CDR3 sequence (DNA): TGTGCCAGCAGCACTAGCGCCCTGGCCTACAATGAGCAGTTCTTC. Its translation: CASSTSALAYNEQFF.

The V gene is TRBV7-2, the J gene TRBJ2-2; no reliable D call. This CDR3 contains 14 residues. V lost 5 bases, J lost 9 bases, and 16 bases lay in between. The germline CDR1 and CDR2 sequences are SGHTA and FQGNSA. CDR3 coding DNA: TGTGCCAGCAGCAAACCCGGCGACATCAGGGAGCTGTTTTTT. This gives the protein CASSKPGDIRELFF.

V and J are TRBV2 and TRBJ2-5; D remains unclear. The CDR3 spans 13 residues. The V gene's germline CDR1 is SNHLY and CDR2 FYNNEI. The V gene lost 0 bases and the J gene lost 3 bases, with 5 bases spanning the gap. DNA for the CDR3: TGTGCCAGCAGTGAAGCGCTGAAAGAGACCCAGTACTTC. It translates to CASSEALKETQYF.

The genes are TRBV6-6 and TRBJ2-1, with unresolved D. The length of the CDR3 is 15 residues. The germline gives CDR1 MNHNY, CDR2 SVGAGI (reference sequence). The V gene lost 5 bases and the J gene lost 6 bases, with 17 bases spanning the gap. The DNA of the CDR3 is TGTGCCAGCAGTCCCCCCCCGGACGGGTCCAATGAGCAGTTCTTC. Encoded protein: CASSPPPDGSNEQFF.

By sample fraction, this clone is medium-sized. The CDR3 protein is CASSPREGFGEQYF. The CDR3, as DNA: TGTGCCAGCAGTCCCAGGGAAGGTTTCGGCGAGCAGTACTTC. The chain carries TRBV27 and TRBJ2-7, with D tentatively TRBD1 (5 bases). CDR1 MNHEY and CDR2 SMNVEV come from the germline V gene (reference sequence). This CDR3 has 14 residues. V shed 5 bases and J shed 6 bases, with 17 bases lying between them.

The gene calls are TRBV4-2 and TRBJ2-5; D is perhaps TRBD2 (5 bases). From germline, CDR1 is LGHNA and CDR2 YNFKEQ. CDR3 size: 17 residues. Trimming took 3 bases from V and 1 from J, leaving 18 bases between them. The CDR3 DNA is TGTGCCAGCAGCCACGGGATCAGAGGGCAGCTCCAAGAGACCCAGTACTTC. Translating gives CASSHGIRGQLQETQYF.

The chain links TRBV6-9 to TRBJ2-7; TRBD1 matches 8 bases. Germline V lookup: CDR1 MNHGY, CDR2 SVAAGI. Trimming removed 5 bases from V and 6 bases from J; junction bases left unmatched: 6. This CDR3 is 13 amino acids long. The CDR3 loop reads CASSGQGATEQYF. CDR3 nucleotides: TGTGCCAGCAGTGGGCAGGGGGCGACCGAGCAGTACTTC.

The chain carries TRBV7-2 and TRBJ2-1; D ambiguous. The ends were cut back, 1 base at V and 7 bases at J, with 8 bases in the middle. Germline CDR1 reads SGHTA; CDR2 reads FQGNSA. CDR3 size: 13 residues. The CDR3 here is CASSLGPRNEQFF. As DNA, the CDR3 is TGTGCCAGCAGCTTAGGACCGAGGAATGAGCAGTTCTTC. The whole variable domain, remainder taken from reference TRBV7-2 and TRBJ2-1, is GAGVSQSPSNKVTEKGKDVELRCDPISGHTALYWYRQSLGQGLEFLIYFQGNSAPDKSGLPSDRFSAERTGGSVSTLTIQRTQQEDSAVYLCASSLGPRNEQFFGPGTRLTVL.

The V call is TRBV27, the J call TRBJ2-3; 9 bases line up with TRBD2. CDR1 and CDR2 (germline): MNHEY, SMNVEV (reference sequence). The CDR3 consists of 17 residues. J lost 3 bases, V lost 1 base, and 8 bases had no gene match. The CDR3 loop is CASSLFPSGATTDTQYF. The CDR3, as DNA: TGTGCCAGCAGTTTATTCCCTAGCGGGGCCACGACAGATACGCAGTATTTT.

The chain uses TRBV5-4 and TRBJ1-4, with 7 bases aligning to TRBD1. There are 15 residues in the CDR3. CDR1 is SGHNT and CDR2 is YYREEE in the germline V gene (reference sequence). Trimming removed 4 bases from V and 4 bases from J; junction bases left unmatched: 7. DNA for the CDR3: TGTGCCAGCAGCGCCTTTGGGGACAGTAATGAAAAACTGTTTTTT. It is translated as CASSAFGDSNEKLFF.

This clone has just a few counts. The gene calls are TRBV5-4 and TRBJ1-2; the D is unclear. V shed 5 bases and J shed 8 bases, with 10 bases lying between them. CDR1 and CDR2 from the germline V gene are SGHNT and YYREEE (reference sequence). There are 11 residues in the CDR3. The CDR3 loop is CASREGNGYTF. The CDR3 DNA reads TGTGCCAGCAGGGAAGGAAACGGCTACACCTTC. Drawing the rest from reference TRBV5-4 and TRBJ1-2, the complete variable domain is ETGVTQSPTHLIKTRGQQVTLRCSSQSGHNTVSWYQQALGQGPQFIFQYYREEENGRGNFPPRFSGLQFPNYSSELNVNALELDDSALYLCASREGNGYTFGSGTRLTVV.